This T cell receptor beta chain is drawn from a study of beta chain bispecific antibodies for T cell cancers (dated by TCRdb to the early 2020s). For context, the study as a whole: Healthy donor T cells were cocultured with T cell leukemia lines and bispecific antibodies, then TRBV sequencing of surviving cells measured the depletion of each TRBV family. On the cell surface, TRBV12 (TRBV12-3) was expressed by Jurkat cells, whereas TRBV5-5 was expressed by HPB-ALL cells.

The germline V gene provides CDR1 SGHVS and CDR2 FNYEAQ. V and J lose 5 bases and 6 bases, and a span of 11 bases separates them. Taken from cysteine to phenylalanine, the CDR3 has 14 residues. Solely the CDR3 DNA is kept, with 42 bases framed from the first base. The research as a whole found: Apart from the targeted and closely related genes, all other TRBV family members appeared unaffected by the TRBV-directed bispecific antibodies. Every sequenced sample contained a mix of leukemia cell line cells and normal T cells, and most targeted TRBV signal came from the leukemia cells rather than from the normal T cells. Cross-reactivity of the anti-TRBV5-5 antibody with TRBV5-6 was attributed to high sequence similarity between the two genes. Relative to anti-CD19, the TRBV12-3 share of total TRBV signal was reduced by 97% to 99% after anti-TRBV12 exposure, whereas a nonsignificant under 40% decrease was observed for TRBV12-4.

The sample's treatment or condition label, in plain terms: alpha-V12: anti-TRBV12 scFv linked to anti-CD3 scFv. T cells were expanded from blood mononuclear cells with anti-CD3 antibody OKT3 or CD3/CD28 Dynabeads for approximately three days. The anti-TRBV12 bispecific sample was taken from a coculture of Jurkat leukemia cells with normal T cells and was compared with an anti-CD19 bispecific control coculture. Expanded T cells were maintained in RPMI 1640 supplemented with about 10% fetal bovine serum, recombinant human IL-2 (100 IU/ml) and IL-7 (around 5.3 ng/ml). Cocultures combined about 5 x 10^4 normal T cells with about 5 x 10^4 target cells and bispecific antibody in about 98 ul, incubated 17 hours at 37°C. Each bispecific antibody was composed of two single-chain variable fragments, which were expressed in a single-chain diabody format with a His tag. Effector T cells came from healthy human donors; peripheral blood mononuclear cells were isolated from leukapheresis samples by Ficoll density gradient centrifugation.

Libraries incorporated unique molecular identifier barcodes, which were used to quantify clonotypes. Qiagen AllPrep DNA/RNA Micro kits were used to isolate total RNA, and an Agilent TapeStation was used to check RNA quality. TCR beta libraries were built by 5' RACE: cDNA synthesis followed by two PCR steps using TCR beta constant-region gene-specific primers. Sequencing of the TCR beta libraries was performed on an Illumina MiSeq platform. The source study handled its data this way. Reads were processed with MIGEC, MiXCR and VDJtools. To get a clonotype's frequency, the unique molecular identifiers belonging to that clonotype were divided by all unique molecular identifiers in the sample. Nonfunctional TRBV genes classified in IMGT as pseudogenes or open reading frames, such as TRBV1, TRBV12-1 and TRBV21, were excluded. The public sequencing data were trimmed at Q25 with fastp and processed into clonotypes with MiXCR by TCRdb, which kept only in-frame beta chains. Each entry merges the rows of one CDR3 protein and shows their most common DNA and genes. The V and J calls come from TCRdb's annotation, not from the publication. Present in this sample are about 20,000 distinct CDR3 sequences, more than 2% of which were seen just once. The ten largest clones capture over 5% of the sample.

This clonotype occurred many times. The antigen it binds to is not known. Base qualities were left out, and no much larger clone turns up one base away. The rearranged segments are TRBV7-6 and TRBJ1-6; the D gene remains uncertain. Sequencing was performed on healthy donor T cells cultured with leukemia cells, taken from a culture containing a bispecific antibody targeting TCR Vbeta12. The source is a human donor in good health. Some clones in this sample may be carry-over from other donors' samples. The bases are TGTGCCAGCAGCATGCACGGGGTTAATTCACCCCTCCACTTT. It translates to CASSMHGVNSPLHF.